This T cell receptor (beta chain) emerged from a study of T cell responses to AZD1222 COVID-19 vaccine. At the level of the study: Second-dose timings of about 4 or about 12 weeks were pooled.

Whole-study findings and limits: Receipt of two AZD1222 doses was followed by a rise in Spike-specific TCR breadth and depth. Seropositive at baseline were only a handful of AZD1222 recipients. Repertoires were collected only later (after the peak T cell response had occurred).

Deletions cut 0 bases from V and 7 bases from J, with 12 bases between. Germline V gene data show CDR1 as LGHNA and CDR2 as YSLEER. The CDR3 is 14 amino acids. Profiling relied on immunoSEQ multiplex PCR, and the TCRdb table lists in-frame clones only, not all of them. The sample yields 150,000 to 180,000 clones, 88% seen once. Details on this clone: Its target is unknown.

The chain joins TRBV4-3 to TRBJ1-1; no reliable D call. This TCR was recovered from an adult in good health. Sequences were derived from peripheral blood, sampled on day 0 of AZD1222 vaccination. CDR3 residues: CASSQDRNKGEAFF. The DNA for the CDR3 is TGCGCCAGCAGCCAAGATCGAAATAAAGGTGAAGCTTTCTTT.